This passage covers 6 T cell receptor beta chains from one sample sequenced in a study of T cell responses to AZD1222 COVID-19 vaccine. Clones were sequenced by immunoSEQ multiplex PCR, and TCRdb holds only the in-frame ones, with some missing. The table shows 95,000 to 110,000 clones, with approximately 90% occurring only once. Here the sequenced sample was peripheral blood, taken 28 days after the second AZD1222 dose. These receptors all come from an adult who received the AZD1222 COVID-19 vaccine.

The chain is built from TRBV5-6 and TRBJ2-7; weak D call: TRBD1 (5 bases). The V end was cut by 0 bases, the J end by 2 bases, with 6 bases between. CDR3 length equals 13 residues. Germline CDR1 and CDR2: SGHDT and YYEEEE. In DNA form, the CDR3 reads TGTGCCAGCAGCTTGGCAGGGCCCTACGAGCAGTACTTC. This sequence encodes CASSLAGPYEQYF.

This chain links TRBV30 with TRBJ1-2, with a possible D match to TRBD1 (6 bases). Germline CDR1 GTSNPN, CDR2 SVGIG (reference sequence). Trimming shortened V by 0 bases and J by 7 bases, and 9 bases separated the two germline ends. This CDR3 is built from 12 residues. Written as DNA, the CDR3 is TGTGCCTGGAGTGTAGGCAGGGGTGGCTACACCTTC. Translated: CAWSVGRGGYTF.

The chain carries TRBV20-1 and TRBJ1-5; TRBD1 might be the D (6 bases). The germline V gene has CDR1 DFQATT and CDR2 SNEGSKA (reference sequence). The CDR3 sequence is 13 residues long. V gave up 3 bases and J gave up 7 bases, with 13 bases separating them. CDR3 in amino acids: CSASKGGVQPQHF. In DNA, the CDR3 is TGCAGTGCTAGTAAGGGGGGTGTCCAGCCCCAGCATTTT.

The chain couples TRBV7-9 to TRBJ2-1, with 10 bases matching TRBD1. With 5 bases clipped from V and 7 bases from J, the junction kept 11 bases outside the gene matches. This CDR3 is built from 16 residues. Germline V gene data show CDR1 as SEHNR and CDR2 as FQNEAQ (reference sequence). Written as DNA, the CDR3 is TGTGCCAGCAGCCCCACGTCGGGACAGGGGAAGAATGAGCAGTTCTTC. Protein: CASSPTSGQGKNEQFF.

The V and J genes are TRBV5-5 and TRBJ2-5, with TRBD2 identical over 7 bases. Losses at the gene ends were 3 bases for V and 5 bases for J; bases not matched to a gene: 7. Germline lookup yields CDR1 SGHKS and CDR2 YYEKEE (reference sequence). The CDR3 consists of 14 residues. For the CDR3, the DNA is TGTGCCAGCAGCTCCTCCGGGACTACGGAGACCCAGTACTTC. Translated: CASSSSGTTETQYF.

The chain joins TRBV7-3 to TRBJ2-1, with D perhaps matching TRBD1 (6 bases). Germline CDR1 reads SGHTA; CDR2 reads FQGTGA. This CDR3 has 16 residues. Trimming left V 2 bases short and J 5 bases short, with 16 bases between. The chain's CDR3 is CASSLEGPGHNNEQFF. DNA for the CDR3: TGTGCCAGCAGCTTAGAAGGACCGGGACATAACAATGAGCAGTTCTTC. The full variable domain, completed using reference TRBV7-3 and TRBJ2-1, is GAGVSQTPSNKVTEKGKYVELRCDPISGHTALYWYRQSLGQGPEFLIYFQGTGAADDSGLPNDRFFAVRPEGSVSTLKIQRTERGDSAVYLCASSLEGPGHNNEQFFGPGTRLTVL.